A single sample is the source of the 19 T cell receptor beta chains below, sequenced in a study of T cells in localized non-small cell lung cancer. TCRdb's table, derived via immunoSEQ multiplex PCR, lists solely in-frame clones and lacks some. The sample lists roughly 30,000 clones, approximately 92% occurring once. This specimen was peripheral blood mononuclear cells, taken before any cancer treatment. The receptors stem from a woman aged 35 to 69 with stage III lung adenocarcinoma.

The chain joins TRBV5-4 to TRBJ1-1; tentatively, D is TRBD1 (6 bases). Trimming pared 2 bases from V and 3 bases from J, leaving 11 bases between. The germline gives CDR1 SGHNT, CDR2 YYREEE (reference sequence). The CDR3 extends over 14 amino acids. CDR3 sequence: CASSLRGGDTEAFF. CDR3 sequence (DNA): TGTGCCAGCAGCTTAAGGGGGGGGGACACTGAAGCTTTCTTT.

This clone appeared once. This chain joins TRBV6-5 and TRBJ1-6; D unresolved. CDR1 MNHEY and CDR2 SVGAGI come from the germline V gene. This CDR3 spans 15 amino acids. Between the trimmed V and J ends, which lost 2 bases and 0 bases, there was a span of 5 bases. CDR3 in DNA: TGTGCCAGCAGTTACGGAAGCTCCTATAATTCACCCCTCCACTTT. As protein: CASSYGSSYNSPLHF.

V gene TRBV7-8 combines with J gene TRBJ2-1; 8 nucleotides align to TRBD2. The CDR3 is 14 amino acids. V lost 3 bases and J lost 8; bases outside the gene matches: 6. CDR1 and CDR2 from the germline V gene are SGHVS and FQNEAQ. The CDR3 sequence is CASSFAGGRYEQFF. In DNA form, the CDR3 reads TGTGCCAGCAGCTTTGCGGGAGGTCGATATGAGCAGTTCTTC.

About this clone itself: Sequence at one end of the junction differs from germline and may be a read error. The V gene is TRBV20-1, the J gene TRBJ2-1; D is unclear. CDR3 size: 11 residues. Germline V gene data show CDR1 as DFQATT and CDR2 as SNEGSKA (reference sequence). CDR3 sequence (DNA): TGCAGTGCCCCATCATACAATGAGCGGTTCTTC. Translated: CSAPSYNERFF.

J is TRBJ2-1 and V is TRBV11-1, with TRBD2 matching 8 bases. The germline gives CDR1 SGHAT, CDR2 FQDESV (reference sequence). The junction had 5 bases not matched to a gene; V was cut back by 5 bases and J by 2 bases. This CDR3 is built from 15 residues. This CDR3 reads CASSPSGGPYNEQFF. The CDR3 DNA follows: TGTGCCAGCAGCCCCTCGGGGGGGCCCTACAATGAGCAGTTCTTC. Together with reference TRBV11-1 and TRBJ2-1, the CDR3 gives the full variable domain: EAEVAQSPRYKITEKSQAVAFWCDPISGHATLYWYRQILGQGPELLVQFQDESVVDDSQLPKDRFSAERLKGVDSTLKIQPAELGDSAMYLCASSPSGGPYNEQFFGPGTRLTVL.

The rearrangement uses TRBV5-1 and TRBJ2-7; TRBD2 agrees at 11 bases. J was trimmed by 6 bases and V by 2 bases; bases with no gene match: 7. In germline, CDR1 is SGHRS, CDR2 YFSETQ. CDR3 length equals 15 residues. As DNA, the CDR3 is TGCGCCAGCAGCTTTACTAGCGGGAGTAGGGGCGAGCAGTACTTC. This sequence encodes CASSFTSGSRGEQYF.

A single count supports this clone. The chain couples TRBV21-1 to TRBJ1-5; the table assigns TRBD1, which was not confirmed against the DNA. TRBV21-1 is an annotated pseudogene. The length of the CDR3 is 16 residues. CDR3 region: CASSKRDGTVSQPQHF. CDR3 DNA: TGTGCCAGCAGCAAAAGAGATGGGACAGTTTCTCAGCCCCAGCATTTT.

The CDR3 loop is CASSLGAGSSSPLHF. The CDR3 DNA follows: TGTGCCAGCAGCTTGGGGGCGGGAAGCAGCTCACCCCTCCACTTT. The chain is built from TRBV5-6 and TRBJ1-6, with D uncertain. Deletions cut 0 bases from V and 10 bases from J, with 14 bases between. The CDR3 spans 15 residues. Germline-derived CDR1 and CDR2 are SGHDT and YYEEEE.

V and J are TRBV7-6 and TRBJ1-1; D gene ambiguous. V lost 1 base, J lost 4 bases, and 16 bases lay in between. Per germline, CDR1 SGHVS and CDR2 FNYEAQ. The CDR3 is 16 amino acids. The DNA for the CDR3 is TGTGCCAGCAGCTTAGATAGGATCTCTCAGGCCACTGAAGCTTTCTTT. Residues: CASSLDRISQATEAFF.

J is TRBJ2-1 and V is TRBV10-2, with 10 bases matching TRBD2. Trimming cost V 2 bases and J 6 bases; bases outside gene matches: 7. The CDR3 loop spans 16 amino acids. From germline, CDR1 is WSHSY and CDR2 SAAADI. CDR3 sequence: CASSEPGTSAINEQFF. CDR3 bases: TGCGCCAGCAGTGAGCCCGGGACTAGCGCCATCAATGAGCAGTTCTTC.

This clone has a single count. The V and J genes are TRBV5-1 and TRBJ2-3, with 11 bases matching TRBD2. The CDR3 is made up of 18 amino acids. Germline CDR1 and CDR2: SGHRS and YFSETQ. Germline trimming cut 0 bases from V and 3 bases from J; bases unmatched to any gene: 9. The CDR3 nucleotides are TGCGCCAGCAGCTTGGGACTAGCGGGGACAAGCACTACAGATACGCAGTATTTT. This codes for CASSLGLAGTSTTDTQYF. Combining the CDR3 with reference TRBV5-1 and TRBJ2-3 gives the whole variable domain KAGVTQTPRYLIKTRGQQVTLSCSPISGHRSVSWYQQTPGQGLQFLFEYFSETQRNKGNFPGRFSGRQFSNSRSEMNVSTLELGDSALYLCASSLGLAGTSTTDTQYFGPGTRLTVL.

The chain is built from TRBV6-6 and TRBJ1-1; D is uncertain. This CDR3 comprises 12 residues. Per the germline V gene, CDR1 is MNHNY and CDR2 is SVGAGI (reference sequence). With 6 bases removed from V and 1 base from J, the gap between germline ends came to 6 bases. The DNA of the CDR3 is TGTGCCAGCAGGATCGGGAACACTGAAGCTTTCTTT. It is translated as CASRIGNTEAFF.

The gene calls are TRBV30 and TRBJ1-5; D gene uncertain. The germline gives CDR1 GTSNPN, CDR2 SVGIG (reference sequence). The CDR3 is 13 amino acids. The V end lost 1 base, the J end lost 3 bases, and 7 bases lay between the germline ends. CDR3 protein: CAWSAASNQPQHF. The CDR3 DNA is TGTGCCTGGAGTGCGGCCTCCAATCAGCCCCAGCATTTT.

With regard to this clone: One junction end disagrees with the germline gene, perhaps due to a read error. The CDR3 spells CASSQDRASLNLDF. CDR3 in DNA: TGCGCCAGCAGCCAAGATAGGGCTAGCCTGAACTTGGACTTC. This chain uses TRBV4-3 with TRBJ2-7, with D maybe TRBD2 (5 bases). Germline V gene data show CDR1 as LGHNA and CDR2 as YSLEER. The CDR3 is 14 residues long.

The rearrangement joins TRBV4-3 to TRBJ1-2, with D uncertain. This CDR3 is 16 amino acids long. V was trimmed by 0 bases and J by 3 bases, leaving 14 bases between them. Germline assignment: CDR1 LGHNA and CDR2 YSLEER. The CDR3 DNA reads as TGCGCCAGCAGCCAAGATGGTTGGGGTAAGGACTATGGCTACACCTTC. It yields the protein CASSQDGWGKDYGYTF.

The rearrangement uses TRBV2 and TRBJ1-5, with 8 bases fitting TRBD1. V shed 7 bases, J shed 5 bases, and the junction held 7 bases outside the gene matches. CDR1 and CDR2 (germline): SNHLY, FYNNEI. CDR3 length: 14 residues. CDR3 sequence reads: CASKLDRGYQPQHF. The CDR3 region has the DNA TGTGCCAGCAAGCTTGACAGGGGTTATCAGCCCCAGCATTTT.

The V gene is TRBV6-6, the J gene TRBJ1-2; 11 nucleotides agree with TRBD1. CDR1 and CDR2 (germline): MNHNY, SVGAGI (reference sequence). After removal of 2 bases from V and 4 bases from J, the junction contained 3 bases not matched to a gene. The CDR3 spans 15 residues. Here the CDR3 DNA reads TGTGCCAGCAGTTACCCGGGACAGGGGGGCTATGGCTACACCTTC. As protein: CASSYPGQGGYGYTF.

This rearrangement joins TRBV5-8 to TRBJ1-2; D may be TRBD1 (5 bases). CDR1 is SGHTS, CDR2 YDEGEE, per germline. This CDR3 has 15 amino acids. The germline V and J ends were trimmed by 1 base and 4 bases, with 14 bases remaining between them. This CDR3 reads CASSLMGPPVYGYTF. CDR3 DNA: TGTGCCAGCAGCTTGATGGGACCGCCCGTCTATGGCTACACCTTC.

The V gene is TRBV7-8, the J gene TRBJ2-1; D unresolved. CDR3 length: 18 residues. CDR1 SGHVS and CDR2 FQNEAQ come from the germline V gene. With 5 bases removed from V and 6 bases from J, the gap between germline ends came to 26 bases. This chain's CDR3 is CASSPRKNLVEKFNEQFF. The CDR3 DNA reads TGTGCCAGCAGCCCGAGGAAAAACTTGGTGGAAAAGTTCAATGAGCAGTTCTTC. The variable domain in full, with the rest retrieved from reference TRBV7-8 and TRBJ2-1, is GAGVSQSPRYKVAKRGQDVALRCDPISGHVSLFWYQQALGQGPEFLTYFQNEAQLDKSGLPSDRFFAERPEGSVSTLKIQRTQQEDSAVYLCASSPRKNLVEKFNEQFFGPGTRLTVL.